Shown below are 2 T cell receptor beta chains from a single sample sequenced in a study of blood T cell repertoires in COVID-19. Sequencing used immunoSEQ multiplex PCR; TCRdb keeps in-frame clones, though not all of them. Of roughly 150,000 clones listed, around 85% are singletons. The specimen was peripheral blood. The source is a man aged 50 or older with acute or convalescent COVID-19.

V and J are TRBV21-1 and TRBJ1-2; TRBD1 is the table's D call and was not checked against the DNA. TRBV21-1 is listed as a pseudogene. The CDR3 has 17 residues. CDR3 DNA sequence: TGTGCCAGCAGCAAATTCTACCGGGGACAGGGCCATTATGGCTACACCTTC. It specifies CASSKFYRGQGHYGYTF.

In this sample, this clone turned up once. The V call is TRBV21-1, the J call TRBJ2-1; TRBD2 is the table's D call and was not checked against the DNA. TRBV21-1 counts as a pseudogene. This CDR3 is built from 17 residues. CDR3 protein: CASSKRGRERIHNEQFF. CDR3 coding DNA: TGTGCCAGCAGCAAAAGGGGACGGGAGCGAATCCACAATGAGCAGTTCTTC.